A selection of T cell receptor beta chains follows, all from one sample in a study of siplizumab effects on memory and regulatory T cells. Sequencing used immunoSEQ multiplex PCR; TCRdb keeps in-frame clones, though not all of them. The sample yields over 60,000 clones, about 90% seen once. Sequencing used CD8+ T cells sorted from blood. All receptors come from a human donor in good health. Both conserved end residues are part of each CDR3. The order of the fields is clone size, V gene, D gene, J gene, CDR3 DNA, CDR3 protein. D genes are given only for firm matches. A row's size may be missing; if present it is once, few, many or a size class.

size: .; V: TRBV7-9; D: .; J: TRBJ2-3; DNA: TGTGCCAGCAGCGAAGCGGACTATCCCCCAGATACGCAGTATTTT; CDR3: CASSEADYPPDTQYF
size: .; V: TRBV19; D: TRBD1; J: TRBJ2-1; DNA: TGTGCCACCACCGAAGGGACAGGATACAATGAGCAGTTCTTC; CDR3: CATTEGTGYNEQFF
size: .; V: TRBV28; D: TRBD2; J: TRBJ2-7; DNA: TGTGCCAGCAGTTTATTCAGGCGGGGGGATTTCTCCTACGAGCAGTACTTC; CDR3: CASSLFRRGDFSYEQYF
size: few; V: TRBV7-9; D: TRBD2; J: TRBJ2-7; DNA: TGTGCCAGCAGCTCCCCCGTGAGGGAGGGTTACGAGCAGTACTTC; CDR3: CASSSPVREGYEQYF
size: .; V: TRBV7-9; D: .; J: TRBJ2-3; DNA: TGTGCCAGCAGCTCGGAGGGCCCTGGAGATACGCAGTATTTT; CDR3: CASSSEGPGDTQYF
size: .; V: TRBV5-1; D: .; J: TRBJ2-4; DNA: TGCGCCAGCAGCTTGGAACAGGGTAGAAACATTCAGTACTTC; CDR3: CASSLEQGRNIQYF
size: .; V: TRBV4-1; D: .; J: TRBJ2-2; DNA: TGCGCCAGCAGCCAAGAAGGCAGCAACACCGGGGAGCTGTTTTTT; CDR3: CASSQEGSNTGELFF
size: once; V: TRBV12-5; D: TRBD2; J: TRBJ2-5; DNA: TGTGCTAGTGGTTTCCAGACTAGCGGGGTGGGCGAGACCCAGTACTTC; CDR3: CASGFQTSGVGETQYF
size: .; V: TRBV6-1; D: .; J: TRBJ2-2; DNA: TGTGCCACCCAGGACGGGAACACCGGGGAGCTGTTTTTT; CDR3: CATQDGNTGELFF
size: .; V: TRBV7-2; D: .; J: TRBJ2-7; DNA: TGTGCCAGCAGCTGGGGCGTCCGTTACGAGCAGTACTTC; CDR3: CASSWGVRYEQYF
size: .; V: TRBV6-5; D: .; J: TRBJ2-1; DNA: TGTGCCAGCGCTATATCGGGGTCCACATACAATGAGCAGTTCTTC; CDR3: CASAISGSTYNEQFF
size: once; V: TRBV7-2; D: TRBD1; J: TRBJ2-7; DNA: TGTGCCAGCAGCCTCACAGGGGCCCACGAGCAGTACTTC; CDR3: CASSLTGAHEQYF
size: .; V: TRBV11-2; D: .; J: TRBJ1-1; DNA: TGTGCCAGCAGAGACACTTACACTGAAGCTTTCTTT; CDR3: CASRDTYTEAFF
size: once; V: TRBV5-1; D: TRBD2; J: TRBJ2-3; DNA: TGCGCCAGCAGCCTCGGGACTAGCGGGAGCCCCCTCATAGCAGATACGCAGTATTTT; CDR3: CASSLGTSGSPLIADTQYF
size: .; V: TRBV27; D: TRBD1; J: TRBJ1-4; DNA: TGTGCCAGCAGTCTACAGGGGGCTAATGAAAAACTGTTTTTT; CDR3: CASSLQGANEKLFF
size: .; V: TRBV27; D: .; J: TRBJ1-5; DNA: TGTGCCAGCAGTTTATACAACCCCAGGGATAGCAATCAGCCCCAGCATTTT; CDR3: CASSLYNPRDSNQPQHF
size: .; V: TRBV11-2; D: .; J: TRBJ2-7; DNA: TGTGCCAGCAGCTTTCTGGGGGAGGCCCCCTACGAGCAGTACTTC; CDR3: CASSFLGEAPYEQYF
size: .; V: TRBV7-9; D: .; J: TRBJ1-2; DNA: TGTGCCAGCAGCCTACATCTACGGGGCCCCGTCTATGGCTACACCTTC; CDR3: CASSLHLRGPVYGYTF
size: once; V: TRBV29-1; D: .; J: TRBJ2-1; DNA: TGCAGCGTTCCAGGGATTAGGACGGATGAGCAGTTCTTC; CDR3: CSVPGIRTDEQFF
size: .; V: TRBV19; D: .; J: TRBJ1-1; DNA: TGTGCCAGTAGTAACCCCCCGTTGAACACTGAAGCTTTCTTT; CDR3: CASSNPPLNTEAFF
size: .; V: TRBV7-8; D: .; J: TRBJ1-6; DNA: TGTGCCAGCAGCTTAGACAGGGTCTATAATTCACCCCTCCACTTT; CDR3: CASSLDRVYNSPLHF
size: .; V: TRBV5-1; D: .; J: TRBJ2-7; DNA: TGCGCCAGCAGCTTTGGTGGCGGGTTCGACGAGCAGTACTTC; CDR3: CASSFGGGFDEQYF
size: once; V: TRBV5-5; D: TRBD2; J: TRBJ2-7; DNA: TGTGCCAGCAGCTTGACCCCGGGAGGCGAGCAGTACTTC; CDR3: CASSLTPGGEQYF
size: .; V: TRBV5-4; D: TRBD2; J: TRBJ2-7; DNA: TGTGCCAGCAGCCGCACTAGCGAACACTCCTACGAGCAGTACTTC; CDR3: CASSRTSEHSYEQYF
size: .; V: TRBV4-1; D: .; J: TRBJ1-1; DNA: TGCGCCAGCAGCCATATGGGAGCCTCAACACACACTGAAGCTTTCTTT; CDR3: CASSHMGASTHTEAFF
size: .; V: TRBV27; D: TRBD1; J: TRBJ2-7; DNA: TGTGCCAGCAGTCCATCGGGGGACAGGGTTTATTACGAGCAGTACTTC; CDR3: CASSPSGDRVYYEQYF
size: .; V: TRBV6-5; D: .; J: TRBJ2-7; DNA: TGTGCCAGCAGTTACTCGATGGGCAGGGCCGAGCAGTACTTC; CDR3: CASSYSMGRAEQYF
size: once; V: TRBV5-6; D: .; J: TRBJ1-5; DNA: TGTGCCAGCAGCGCCCATGACCGGGCTCTAGACAATCAGCCCCAGCATTTT; CDR3: CASSAHDRALDNQPQHF
size: .; V: TRBV6-5; D: .; J: TRBJ2-1; DNA: TGTGCCAGCAGAGTGCCGGGGGATGAGCAGTTCTTC; CDR3: CASRVPGDEQFF
size: .; V: TRBV6-6; D: TRBD2; J: TRBJ2-5; DNA: TGTGCCAGCACACAAGGGGGAGGCAGACTAGCGGGGATCCAGTACTTC; CDR3: CASTQGGGRLAGIQYF
size: .; V: TRBV5-4; D: .; J: TRBJ2-2; DNA: TGTGCCAGCAGCTCCCTATGGAACACCGGGGAGCTGTTTTTT; CDR3: CASSSLWNTGELFF
size: .; V: TRBV4-1; D: .; J: TRBJ1-1; DNA: TGCGCCAGCAGCCAAGCTGACCTATCTGAAGCTTTCTTT; CDR3: CASSQADLSEAFF
size: .; V: TRBV27; D: .; J: TRBJ2-1; DNA: TGTGCCAGCAGTCCTCAGGGTATGGATGAGCAGTTCTTC; CDR3: CASSPQGMDEQFF
size: .; V: TRBV6-5; D: TRBD1; J: TRBJ2-7; DNA: TGTGCCAGCAGTTCTCGGGACAGCTACTACGAGCAGTACTTC; CDR3: CASSSRDSYYEQYF
size: .; V: TRBV7-6; D: TRBD2; J: TRBJ2-1; DNA: TGTGCCAGCAGCTTAACGAGCGGGGCCTACAATGAGCAGTTCTTC; CDR3: CASSLTSGAYNEQFF
size: .; V: TRBV7-9; D: TRBD1; J: TRBJ1-2; DNA: TGTGCCAGCAGCTCGACCGGACAGGGAGCTAACTATGGCTACACCTTC; CDR3: CASSSTGQGANYGYTF
size: .; V: TRBV21-1; D: .; J: TRBJ1-5; DNA: TGTGCCAGCAGCAAAGTGCAGGGCAATCAGCCCCAGCATTTT; CDR3: CASSKVQGNQPQHF